This TCR beta chain was captured by sequencing in a study of cytomegalovirus exposure and HLA in healthy donors. This PCR relied on a set of 60 Vbeta primers and 13 Jbeta primers. Sequenced by immunoSEQ multiplex PCR; TCRdb stores in-frame clones only, minus some. The sample shows a few hundred thousand clones, 85% to 95% of them seen only once. For this clone: Antigen unknown. At one of its ends the junction is not consistent with the germline gene, which may arise from a read error.

Germline CDR1 reads SEHNR; CDR2 reads FQNEAQ (reference sequence). There are 11 residues in the CDR3. Study-wide results and limits: Reportedly, TCR beta sequences accurately predicted HLA-A and HLA-B alleles in most subjects. Within an earlier analysis, most TCR beta V segments proved productive either about 90% or about 30% of the time. Reports showed the classifier diagnosing cytomegalovirus status with high specificity and sensitivity. Presence/absence analyses treated sequencing depth as roughly uniform across donors.

The source material was PBMCs. The clonotype comes from a girl aged 2-15 years in good health and CMV-seronegative. The chain joins TRBV7-9 to TRBJ1-1; the D is unclear. CDR3 loop: CSSSRNTEAFF. CDR3 in DNA: TGTTCCAGCAGTCGGAACACTGAAGCTTTCTTT.